A selection of T cell receptor beta chains follows, all from one sample in a study of T cell responses to AZD1222 COVID-19 vaccine. Measured with immunoSEQ multiplex PCR; TCRdb has only the in-frame clones, and not every one. The sample holds 150,000 to 180,000 clones, 86% seen once. This sample comprised peripheral blood, obtained on day 0 of MenACWY control vaccination. These receptors came from an adult in good health. The CDR3 runs from the conserved cysteine through the conserved F or W.

j_call v_call cdr3_aa
TRBJ1-6 TRBV25-1 CASRRHGASSPLHF
TRBJ2-2 TRBV2 CASSDRGVPSF
TRBJ2-2 TRBV3-1/TRBV3-2 CASSLSAGELFF
TRBJ2-1 TRBV7-9 CASSLSSGRAHEQFF
TRBJ1-4 TRBV11-2 CASSSSDRDEKLFF
TRBJ2-5 TRBV20-1 CSASTGVETQYF
TRBJ1-1 TRBV6-5 CASSRPTGLNTEAFF
TRBJ2-3 TRBV6-5 CASSPSWEGTDTQYF
TRBJ2-5 TRBV7-7 CASSLGQGASETQYF
TRBJ1-1 TRBV29-1 CSVNRDGTEAFF
TRBJ2-7 TRBV5-4 CASSLVGQPYEQYF
TRBJ1-4 TRBV2 CASSQGTATNEKLFF
TRBJ1-1 TRBV27 CASSSLYQEGGLGTEAFF
TRBJ2-7 TRBV29-1 CSVSGLAGYGEQYF
TRBJ2-2 TRBV27 CASSRRAGELFF
TRBJ2-2 TRBV27 CASSLSKYTGELFF
TRBJ2-7 TRBV27 CASTPGLAAVTEQYF
TRBJ2-2 TRBV6-6 CAARRTGELFF
TRBJ1-5 TRBV6-1 CASSEEFRIKPQHF
TRBJ1-6 TRBV2 CASSEYQGNNSPLHF
TRBJ2-3 TRBV11-2 CASSLDRRAFSQRDTQYF
TRBJ1-1 TRBV24-1 CATRRRGGTEAFF
TRBJ2-5 TRBV5-1 CASSSGLGQETQYF
TRBJ1-3 TRBV6-5 CASSLTQGNTIYF
TRBJ1-5 TRBV3-1/TRBV3-2 CASSTGSNQPQHF
TRBJ1-4 TRBV6-5 CASRLVGRGEKLFF
TRBJ2-7 TRBV30 CAWSVVGGEQYF
TRBJ2-3 TRBV5-1 CASSLVSGVVTDTQYF
TRBJ2-1 TRBV18 CASSPPLAGAYNEQFF
TRBJ1-1 TRBV21-1 CASSKRGVFDTEAFF
TRBJ1-2 TRBV10-3 CATQGDGYGYTF
TRBJ1-5 TRBV10-3 CAISQGGAGGNQPQHF
TRBJ2-7 TRBV7-2 CANSSGRGAYEQYF
TRBJ2-5 TRBV3-1/TRBV3-2 CASSFIAGGETQYF
TRBJ1-1 TRBV30 CALSGLLNTEAFF
TRBJ1-3 TRBV19 CASREGSSGNTIYF
TRBJ1-4 TRBV6-5 CASSSGSRPNEKLFF
TRBJ1-6 TRBV7-9 CASSLGRINSPLHF
TRBJ1-4 TRBV3-1/TRBV3-2 CASSQRTGVNEKLFF
TRBJ1-4 TRBV7-8 CASSFRGKDEKLFF
TRBJ2-7 TRBV11-3 CASSLNPTDYEQYF
TRBJ1-1 TRBV11-3 CASRPDRAGTEAFF
TRBJ2-3 TRBV5-5 CASSLTGGLTDTQYF
TRBJ2-7 TRBV19 CASSTSTFTYEQYF
TRBJ1-5 TRBV7-9 CASSLGTDNQPQHF
TRBJ1-4 TRBV10-2 CASSDRGLGTEKLFF
TRBJ2-1 TRBV5-1 CASSLSSGSYNEQFF
TRBJ1-4 TRBV5-1 CASSLGTANEKLFF
TRBJ1-5 TRBV24-1 CATSQVSNQPQHF
TRBJ1-2 TRBV28 CASSRTSYGYTF
TRBJ1-4 TRBV11-3 CASSLGSGQGSNEKLFF
TRBJ2-7 TRBV11-3 CASSRPPGYEQYF
TRBJ1-2 TRBV9 CASRPTGGAGYGYTF
TRBJ1-2 TRBV27 CASSMNGRGSYGYTF